These T cell receptor beta chains were read from a single sample in a study of shared clonotypes between healthy human individuals. Sequencing used immunoSEQ multiplex PCR; TCRdb keeps in-frame clones, though not all of them. The sample records 2.5 million or so clones, approximately 94% being singletons. The sample was naive CD4+ T cells sorted from blood. These receptors were collected from a man between 18 and 35 years old in good health. CDR3s include the opening cysteine and the closing phenylalanine or tryptophan. The order of the fields is D gene, clone size, V gene, J gene, CDR3 DNA, CDR3 protein. A D gene is named only where the DNA matches it firmly. Clone size, where shown, is once, few, many, or a class for clones that have expanded.

D: .; size: .; V: TRBV27; J: TRBJ1-1; DNA: TGTGCCAGCAGTTCGGACAGCTTATTCACTGAAGCTTTCTTT; CDR3: CASSSDSLFTEAFF
D: TRBD1; size: .; V: TRBV11-2; J: TRBJ2-3; DNA: TGTGCCAGCAGCTTAGGATGGTTTATCGGGGGACAGGGACCAGATACGCAGTATTTT; CDR3: CASSLGWFIGGQGPDTQYF
D: .; size: .; V: TRBV5-1; J: TRBJ2-1; DNA: TGCGCCAGCAGCTTGGGAGGGAGCGCCTACAATGAGCAGTTCTTC; CDR3: CASSLGGSAYNEQFF
D: TRBD2; size: .; V: TRBV7-2; J: TRBJ2-3; DNA: TGTGCCAGCAGCGGAGGAGCGGGGGGGAACACAGATACGCAGTATTTT; CDR3: CASSGGAGGNTDTQYF
D: .; size: .; V: TRBV7-2; J: TRBJ2-7; DNA: TGTGCCAGCAGCTTAAGAGGGGGAACTAGCTCCGAGCAGTACTTC; CDR3: CASSLRGGTSSEQYF
D: .; size: .; V: TRBV2; J: TRBJ1-2; DNA: TGTGCCAGAACCCGGACGGATAACTATGGCTACACCTTC; CDR3: CARTRTDNYGYTF
D: TRBD1; size: .; V: TRBV7-3; J: TRBJ2-7; DNA: TGTGCCAGCAGCTACACCACAGGGGAAGAGAACCACGAGCAGTACTTC; CDR3: CASSYTTGEENHEQYF
D: .; size: once; V: TRBV18; J: TRBJ2-3; DNA: TGTGCCAGCTCACCACCGGTGTGGTCGGACACTAGCACAGATACGCAGTATTTT; CDR3: CASSPPVWSDTSTDTQYF
D: TRBD2; size: .; V: TRBV7-8; J: TRBJ2-1; DNA: TGTGCCAGCAGCGCGATAGGTGGGGGGGGTTTCTTC; CDR3: CASSAIGGGGFF
D: TRBD1; size: .; V: TRBV30; J: TRBJ2-6; DNA: TGTGCCTGGAGTGTACGCAGGACAGGGAGTTTTGGGGCCAACGTCCTGACTTTC; CDR3: CAWSVRRTGSFGANVLTF
D: .; size: .; V: TRBV4-2; J: TRBJ1-1; DNA: TGTGCCAGCAGCCAAGATCGGGGCAGCACTGAAGCTTTCTTT; CDR3: CASSQDRGSTEAFF
D: TRBD1; size: once; V: TRBV10-3; J: TRBJ1-1; DNA: TGTGCCATCAGCCCAGGGGGTAGTTTGGACACTGAAGCTTTCTTT; CDR3: CAISPGGSLDTEAFF
D: .; size: .; V: TRBV7-9; J: TRBJ2-6; DNA: TGTGCCAGCGAGAATCCTGGGGCCAACGTCCTGACTTTC; CDR3: CASENPGANVLTF
D: .; size: .; V: TRBV6-5; J: TRBJ1-1; DNA: TGTGCCAGCAGGGAGAACAGGATCGGCACTGAAGCTTTCTTT; CDR3: CASRENRIGTEAFF
D: TRBD1; size: .; V: TRBV14; J: TRBJ2-7; DNA: TGTGCCAGCAGCCAGCGGCCGGGACAGGGCGGCTACGAGCAGTACTTC; CDR3: CASSQRPGQGGYEQYF
D: .; size: .; V: TRBV29-1; J: TRBJ2-4; DNA: TGCAGCGTTTTATCCCCATTTGGGGCCAAAAACATTCAGTACTTC; CDR3: CSVLSPFGAKNIQYF
D: .; size: .; V: TRBV5-1; J: TRBJ2-7; DNA: TGCGCCAGCAGTTTCATACCCCCTGATGGCTCCTACGAGCAGTACTTC; CDR3: CASSFIPPDGSYEQYF
D: TRBD2; size: .; V: TRBV7-2; J: TRBJ2-1; DNA: TGTGCCAGCAGCTTAAGGCTAGCGGGGGCTATCATCTACAATGAGCAGTTCTTC; CDR3: CASSLRLAGAIIYNEQFF
D: .; size: few; V: TRBV19; J: TRBJ1-6; DNA: TGTGCCAGTAGTATGGCGGGCGCCGATAATTCACCCCTCCACTTT; CDR3: CASSMAGADNSPLHF
D: .; size: .; V: TRBV11-2; J: TRBJ2-7; DNA: TGTGCCAGCAGCTTAGGCTCGCCTTTGCAGTACTTC; CDR3: CASSLGSPLQYF
D: .; size: .; V: TRBV7-2; J: TRBJ2-7; DNA: TGTGCCAGCAGCTTAAGTCAGGGAGGAGAGCAGTACTTC; CDR3: CASSLSQGGEQYF
D: .; size: few; V: TRBV9; J: TRBJ1-5; DNA: TGTGCCAGCAGCGTATCAGGCTTTAATCAGCCCCAGCATTTT; CDR3: CASSVSGFNQPQHF
D: .; size: .; V: TRBV4-1; J: TRBJ2-7; DNA: TGCGCCAGCAGCCAAGGGGGCAGGGGGCGCGCAGCGGGGGCCTACGAGCAGTACTTC; CDR3: CASSQGGRGRAAGAYEQYF
D: .; size: .; V: TRBV10-1; J: TRBJ2-3; DNA: TGCGCCAGCAGCTTGGATCTGAGGACAGATACGCAGTATTTT; CDR3: CASSLDLRTDTQYF
D: TRBD2; size: .; V: TRBV7-3; J: TRBJ2-2; DNA: TGTGCCAGCAAGCGGGGATCGAACACCGGGGAGCTGTTTTTT; CDR3: CASKRGSNTGELFF
D: TRBD1; size: .; V: TRBV9; J: TRBJ1-6; DNA: TGTGCCAGCAGCCACCGGGACAGCGTAGTTAATTCACCCCTCCACTTT; CDR3: CASSHRDSVVNSPLHF
D: .; size: .; V: TRBV18; J: TRBJ2-7; DNA: TGTGCCAGCTCACCACCTCCCGGAAGCTCCTACGAGCAGTACTTC; CDR3: CASSPPPGSSYEQYF
D: TRBD1; size: .; V: TRBV6-4; J: TRBJ1-1; DNA: TGTGCCAGCAGCCTGTACTACCTTCCGGGACAGGGTTGGGCGAACACTGAAGCTTTCTTT; CDR3: CASSLYYLPGQGWANTEAFF
D: TRBD1; size: .; V: TRBV18; J: TRBJ2-2; DNA: TGTGCCAGCTCACCATCGGCGAGGACAGGGAGTAACACCGGGGAGCTGTTTTTT; CDR3: CASSPSARTGSNTGELFF
D: TRBD1; size: .; V: TRBV28; J: TRBJ1-5; DNA: TGTGCCAGCAGTTCACCCGGGACAGGGGCCGGTCAGCCCCAGCATTTT; CDR3: CASSSPGTGAGQPQHF
D: .; size: .; V: TRBV28; J: TRBJ2-7; DNA: TGTGCCAGCAGTTGGACAACATTAGGCGAGCAGTACTTC; CDR3: CASSWTTLGEQYF
D: .; size: .; V: TRBV11-2; J: TRBJ2-3; DNA: TGTGCCAGCAGCCCACAGGTGGGCGCAGATACGCAGTATTTT; CDR3: CASSPQVGADTQYF
D: TRBD1; size: .; V: TRBV29-1; J: TRBJ2-7; DNA: TGCAGCGTTGAACCACCCGGGACAGACCCCTACCAAAGCGAGCAGTACTTC; CDR3: CSVEPPGTDPYQSEQYF